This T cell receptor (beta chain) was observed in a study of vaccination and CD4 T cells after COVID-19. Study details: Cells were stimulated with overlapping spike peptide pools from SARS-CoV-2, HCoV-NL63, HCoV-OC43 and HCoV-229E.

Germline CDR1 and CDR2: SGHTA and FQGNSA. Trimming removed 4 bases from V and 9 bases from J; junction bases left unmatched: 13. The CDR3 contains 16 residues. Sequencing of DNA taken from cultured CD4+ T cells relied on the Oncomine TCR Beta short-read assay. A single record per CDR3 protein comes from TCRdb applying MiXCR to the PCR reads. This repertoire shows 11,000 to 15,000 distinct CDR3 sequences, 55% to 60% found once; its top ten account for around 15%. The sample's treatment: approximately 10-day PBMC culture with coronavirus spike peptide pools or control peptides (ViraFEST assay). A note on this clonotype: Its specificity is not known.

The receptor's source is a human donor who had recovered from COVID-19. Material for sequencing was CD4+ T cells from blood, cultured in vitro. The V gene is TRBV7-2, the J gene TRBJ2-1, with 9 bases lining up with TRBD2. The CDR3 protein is CASSSLSGRNGAEQFF. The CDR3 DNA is TGTGCCAGCAGCTCCCTTAGCGGGAGAAACGGCGCTGAGCAGTTCTTC. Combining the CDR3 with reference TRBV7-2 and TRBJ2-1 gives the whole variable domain GAGVSQSPSNKVTEKGKDVELRCDPISGHTALYWYRQSLGQGLEFLIYFQGNSAPDKSGLPSDRFSAERTGGSVSTLTIQRTQQEDSAVYLCASSSLSGRNGAEQFFGPGTRLTVL.